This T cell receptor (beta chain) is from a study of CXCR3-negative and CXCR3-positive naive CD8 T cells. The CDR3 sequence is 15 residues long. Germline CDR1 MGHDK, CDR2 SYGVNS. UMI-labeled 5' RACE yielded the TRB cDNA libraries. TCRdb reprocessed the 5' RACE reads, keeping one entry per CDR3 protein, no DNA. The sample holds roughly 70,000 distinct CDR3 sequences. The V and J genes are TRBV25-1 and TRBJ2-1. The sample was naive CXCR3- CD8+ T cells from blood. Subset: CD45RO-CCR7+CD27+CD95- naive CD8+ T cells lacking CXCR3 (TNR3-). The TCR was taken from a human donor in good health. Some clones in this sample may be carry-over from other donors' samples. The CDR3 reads CASSEWASPYNEQFF. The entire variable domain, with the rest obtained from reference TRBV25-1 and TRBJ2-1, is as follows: EADIYQTPRYLVIGTGKKITLECSQTMGHDKMYWYQQDPGMELHLIHYSYGVNSTEKGDLSSESTVSRIRTEHFPLTLESARPSHTSQYLCASSEWASPYNEQFFGPGTRLTVL.